Shown below are 32 T cell receptor beta chains from a single sample sequenced in a study of blood T cell repertoires in COVID-19. Produced via immunoSEQ multiplex PCR; TCRdb's table is partial and in-frame only. This table has 220,000 or so clones, 80% to 85% appearing once. Sequencing was performed on peripheral blood. These receptors originate from a woman of 80 years or more with COVID-19, enrolled during active disease.

A few counts support this clone. Other DNA sequences within the sample encode an identical CDR3. V and J are TRBV28 and TRBJ1-5; 10 bases map to TRBD1. The CDR3 is made up of 14 amino acids. V was clipped by 6 bases and J by 2 bases; unmatched bases: 1. Germline loops: CDR1 MDHEN, CDR2 SYDVKM. CDR3 DNA: TGTGCCAGCAGGGGGACAGGGGGCAATCAGCCCCAGCATTTT. Residues: CASRGTGGNQPQHF.

This chain connects TRBV9 to TRBJ2-1, with TRBD2 matching 15 bases. The germline V gene encodes CDR1 SGDLS and CDR2 YYNGEE. The CDR3 consists of 16 residues. With V trimmed by 3 bases and J by 9 bases, 7 bases remained unmatched. The CDR3 loop reads CASSETPGLAGGEQFF. DNA for the CDR3: TGTGCCAGCAGCGAGACGCCGGGACTAGCGGGAGGTGAGCAGTTCTTC.

This chain links TRBV19 with TRBJ1-5; D may be TRBD1 (6 bases). In germline, CDR1 is LNHDA, CDR2 SQIVND (reference sequence). Trimming pared 9 bases from V and 7 bases from J, leaving 19 bases between. The CDR3 sequence is 14 residues long. CDR3 loop: CASGGRGGSQPQHF. The CDR3 bases are TGTGCCAGCGGGGGCAGGGGAGGGTCACAGCCCCAGCATTTT.

This clone was seen only a few times. The gene calls are TRBV5-1 and TRBJ2-7, with TRBD1 matching over 9 bases. There are 16 residues in the CDR3. Trimming removed 0 bases from V and 1 base from J; junction bases left unmatched: 5. Germline V gene sequence: CDR1 SGHRS, CDR2 YFSETQ. The CDR3 sequence: CASSLGLTGGSYEQYF. The CDR3 DNA reads as TGCGCCAGCAGCTTGGGCCTGACAGGGGGATCCTACGAGCAGTACTTC.

This clone was detected many times. This same CDR3 is encoded by further DNA sequences in the sample. The chain joins TRBV15 to TRBJ1-2, with D tentatively TRBD1 (5 bases). There are 15 residues in the CDR3. Germline V CDR1 and CDR2: LNHNV, YYDKDF (reference sequence). V gave up 0 bases and J gave up 4 bases, with 12 bases separating them. The CDR3 protein is CATSRDTQGSYGYTF. The CDR3 nucleotides are TGTGCCACCAGCAGAGATACCCAGGGTAGCTATGGCTACACCTTC.

The CDR3 region has the DNA TGTGCCTGGAGTGTACGGAGGACAGCTGGAAACACCATATATTTT. Encoded protein: CAWSVRRTAGNTIYF. This chain connects TRBV30 to TRBJ1-3; a possible D gene is TRBD1 (6 bases). This CDR3 is 15 amino acids long. CDR1 is GTSNPN, CDR2 SVGIG, per germline (reference sequence). Deletions cut 0 bases from V and 2 bases from J, with 11 bases between. Using reference TRBV30 and TRBJ1-3 for the parts outside the CDR3, the full variable domain is SQTIHQWPATLVQPVGSPLSLECTVEGTSNPNLYWYRQAAGRGLQLLFYSVGIGQISSEVPQNLSASRPQDRQFILSSKKLLLSDSGFYLCAWSVRRTAGNTIYFGEGSWLTVV.

The rearrangement uses TRBV7-3 and TRBJ2-1; a possible D gene is TRBD2 (6 bases). The CDR3 length is 14 residues. The germline V gene has CDR1 SGHTA and CDR2 FQGTGA. The V gene lost 2 bases and the J gene lost 7 bases, with 12 bases spanning the gap. Here the CDR3 reads CASSLDGRNNEQFF. The CDR3 region has the DNA TGTGCCAGCAGCTTAGATGGGAGGAATAATGAGCAGTTCTTC. Based on the CDR3 plus reference TRBV7-3 and TRBJ2-1, the full variable domain is GAGVSQTPSNKVTEKGKYVELRCDPISGHTALYWYRQSLGQGPEFLIYFQGTGAADDSGLPNDRFFAVRPEGSVSTLKIQRTERGDSAVYLCASSLDGRNNEQFFGPGTRLTVL.

The V and J genes are TRBV30 and TRBJ1-1, with TRBD1 matching 7 bases. Trimming cost V 3 bases and J 2 bases; bases outside gene matches: 3. The germline V gene has CDR1 GTSNPN and CDR2 SVGIG (reference sequence). This CDR3 contains 13 residues. CDR3 DNA: TGTGCCTGGAGCAGGGACAGCAACACTGAAGCTTTCTTT. It is translated as CAWSRDSNTEAFF.

CDR3 DNA sequence: TGTGCCAGCAGCCGGGACAGGGGGCCCTCCTACGAGCAGTACTTC. Translating gives CASSRDRGPSYEQYF. This rearrangement joins TRBV5-6 to TRBJ2-7; 12 nucleotides agree with TRBD1. The ends lost 4 bases at V and 0 bases at J; junction bases unmatched: 2. This CDR3 spans 15 amino acids. Germline CDR1 is SGHDT and CDR2 is YYEEEE.

The chain carries TRBV19 and TRBJ2-5; 12 bases match TRBD2. Germline V gene sequence: CDR1 LNHDA, CDR2 SQIVND (reference sequence). Germline trimming cut 2 bases from V and 3 bases from J; bases unmatched to any gene: 4. The CDR3 extends over 16 amino acids. The chain's CDR3 is CASSIRTSGAKETQYF. CDR3 in DNA: TGTGCCAGTAGTATACGGACTAGCGGGGCGAAAGAGACCCAGTACTTC.

The chain employs TRBV7-2 and TRBJ2-5; 7 nucleotides align to TRBD1. Germline V gene data show CDR1 as SGHTA and CDR2 as FQGNSA. This CDR3 is 14 amino acids long. With V trimmed by 3 bases and J by 1 base, 2 bases remained unmatched. The CDR3 nucleotides read TGTGCCAGCAGCTTTGGGGACAGCCAAGAGACCCAGTACTTC. It specifies CASSFGDSQETQYF.

The chain links TRBV21-1 to TRBJ2-3; TRBD1, the table's D call, lacks a check against the DNA. TRBV21-1 has pseudogene status. This CDR3 spans 16 amino acids. CDR3 protein: CASSKEKGGSTDTQYF. CDR3 sequence (DNA): TGTGCCAGCAGCAAAGAGAAAGGGGGCTCAACAGATACGCAGTATTTT.

The chain is built from TRBV5-1 and TRBJ2-3, with 8 bases that match TRBD1. CDR3 length: 15 residues. Germline CDR1 is SGHRS and CDR2 is YFSETQ. The trim removed 1 base at V and 2 bases at J, leaving 3 bases unmatched. CDR3 in DNA: TGCGCCAGCAGCTTGATGGACAGGGTCACAGATACGCAGTATTTT. Its protein is CASSLMDRVTDTQYF. The variable domain in full, completed from reference TRBV5-1 and TRBJ2-3, reads KAGVTQTPRYLIKTRGQQVTLSCSPISGHRSVSWYQQTPGQGLQFLFEYFSETQRNKGNFPGRFSGRQFSNSRSEMNVSTLELGDSALYLCASSLMDRVTDTQYFGPGTRLTVL.

The genes are TRBV4-2 and TRBJ2-5; 9 bases align to TRBD2. V shed 1 base, J shed 2 bases, and the junction held 5 bases outside the gene matches. Looked up from germline, CDR1 is LGHNA and CDR2 is YNFKEQ. This CDR3 is built from 16 residues. DNA of the CDR3: TGTGCCAGCAGCCAAGTTGCTAGCGGGACTCAAGAGACCCAGTACTTC. Translating it yields CASSQVASGTQETQYF.

This sequence joins TRBV5-1 and TRBJ1-2, with TRBD1 matching 9 bases. The length of the CDR3 is 15 residues. J lost 3 bases, V lost 5 bases, and 8 bases had no gene match. In germline, CDR1 is SGHRS, CDR2 YFSETQ. This CDR3 is CASREGTGTYYGYTF. The CDR3 DNA is TGCGCCAGCAGGGAGGGGACAGGGACATACTATGGCTACACCTTC.

The V gene is TRBV5-1, the J gene TRBJ1-1; 7 positions match TRBD1. There are 16 residues in the CDR3. The ends lost 2 bases at V and 1 base at J; junction bases unmatched: 8. Germline loops: CDR1 SGHRS, CDR2 YFSETQ. The DNA for the CDR3 is TGCGCCAGCAGCTTAGAAGGGGGCCAGAGGAACACTGAAGCTTTCTTT. Translated: CASSLEGGQRNTEAFF.

CDR3 nucleotides: TGTGCCAGCAGCCTACGGGACAGGGCCAACGGCTACACCTTC. Translated, it gives CASSLRDRANGYTF. The chain employs TRBV3-1 (or the pseudogene TRBV3-2) and TRBJ1-2; TRBD1 agrees at 9 bases. J was trimmed by 8 bases and V by 4 bases; bases with no gene match: 8. The CDR3 loop spans 14 amino acids. Per germline, CDR1 LGHDT and CDR2 YNNKEL (reference sequence).

This rearrangement joins TRBV5-4 to TRBJ1-2, with no clear D. V dropped 2 bases and J dropped 4 bases, with 9 bases sitting between them. Germline lookup yields CDR1 SGHNT and CDR2 YYREEE (reference sequence). This CDR3 comprises 13 residues. This chain's CDR3 is CASSLNNLYGYTF. In DNA, the CDR3 is TGTGCCAGCAGCTTAAACAACCTCTATGGCTACACCTTC.

The gene calls are TRBV9 and TRBJ1-1; D is ambiguous. Germline loops: CDR1 SGDLS, CDR2 YYNGEE. CDR3 size: 15 residues. Deletions cut 4 bases from V and 0 bases from J, with 13 bases between. The CDR3 DNA sequence: TGTGCCAGCAGCCCCTTGGCCAGTATGAACACTGAAGCTTTCTTT. Translated: CASSPLASMNTEAFF.

The chain combines TRBV12-3 or TRBV12-4 with TRBJ1-1; no reliable D call. CDR3 size: 13 residues. V lost 1 base, J lost 5 bases, and 8 bases lay in between. CDR3 coding DNA: TGTGCCAGCAGTTTAGGAGGGCATACTGAAGCTTTCTTT. Residues: CASSLGGHTEAFF.

DNA for the CDR3: TGTGCCAGCAGCCAATCTAGCAGACTTAGCACAGATACGCAGTATTTT. Protein sequence: CASSQSSRLSTDTQYF. The rearrangement joins TRBV3-1 (or the pseudogene TRBV3-2) to TRBJ2-3, with a possible D match to TRBD2 (5 bases). Per germline, CDR1 LGHDT and CDR2 YNNKEL (reference sequence). CDR3 size: 16 residues. The V end was cut by 2 bases, the J end by 0 bases, with 12 bases between.

The rearrangement links TRBV5-1 to TRBJ2-5; 7 nucleotides match TRBD2. There are 15 residues in the CDR3. Germline V gives CDR1 SGHRS, CDR2 YFSETQ. Unmatched junction bases numbered 9, after V lost 0 bases and J lost 7 bases. Here the CDR3 DNA reads TGCGCCAGCAGCTTGGGAAGCGGGGAGTCCGGGACCCAGTACTTC. Translated, it gives CASSLGSGESGTQYF.

DNA for the CDR3: TGTGCCAGCAGTTACCCGGGACAGGCAAATGGCTACACCTTC. It is translated as CASSYPGQANGYTF. The chain employs TRBV6-2 or TRBV6-3 and TRBJ1-2, with 8 bases that match TRBD1. From germline, CDR1 is MNHEY and CDR2 SVGEGT. This CDR3 spans 14 amino acids. Germline trimming cut 2 bases from V and 6 bases from J; bases unmatched to any gene: 5.

This clone was recorded only once. V usage is TRBV27 and J usage is TRBJ1-2; D might be TRBD1 (6 bases). Germline V gives CDR1 MNHEY, CDR2 SMNVEV (reference sequence). The CDR3 contains 16 residues. The ends were cut back, 3 bases at V and 8 bases at J, with 22 bases in the middle. The CDR3 spells CASSFFPSTGLPGYTF. The CDR3 DNA follows: TGTGCCAGCAGTTTTTTCCCCTCAACAGGGCTACCGGGCTACACCTTC.

This chain uses TRBV10-2 with TRBJ2-5; D is unclear. The CDR3 is 12 amino acids. V was trimmed by 9 bases and J by 1 base, leaving 9 bases between them. Germline-derived CDR1 and CDR2 are WSHSY and SAAADI. The CDR3, as DNA: TGCGCCAGTACTGGTGGCCAAGAGACCCAGTACTTC. It is translated as CASTGGQETQYF.

The V call is TRBV6-2 or TRBV6-3, the J call TRBJ1-1; D is possibly TRBD1 (5 bases). V lost 2 bases to trimming and J lost 1 base, with 8 bases between them. Germline V gene sequence: CDR1 MNHEY, CDR2 SVGEGT. There are 14 residues in the CDR3. CDR3 DNA: TGTGCCAGCAGTTACCTACAGGAGAACACTGAAGCTTTCTTT. Translating gives CASSYLQENTEAFF.

V gene TRBV5-6 combines with J gene TRBJ2-2; 9 bases match TRBD1. Germline CDR1 SGHDT, CDR2 YYEEEE. The CDR3 length is 15 residues. The J segment lost 7 bases and the V segment lost 4 bases, leaving 8 bases of the junction unmatched. The CDR3 protein is CASSADRGKSGELFF. The CDR3, as DNA: TGTGCCAGCAGCGCGGACAGGGGAAAGAGCGGGGAGCTGTTTTTT.

This chain joins TRBV7-6 and TRBJ1-2; 8 bases are a match to TRBD1. J gave up 4 bases and V 2 bases, and 6 bases lay outside the gene matches. CDR1 is SGHVS, CDR2 FNYEAQ, per germline. The CDR3 is 15 amino acids. The CDR3 is CASSLTGGGIYGYTF. The CDR3 DNA follows: TGTGCCAGCAGCTTAACAGGGGGTGGGATCTATGGCTACACCTTC.

In nucleotides, the CDR3 is TGCGCCAGCAGCTTGACGACCGGGACAGGCTACGAGCAGTACTTC. Its protein is CASSLTTGTGYEQYF. The V call is TRBV5-1, the J call TRBJ2-7; 8 bases agree with TRBD1. The CDR3 has 15 amino acids. Per the germline V gene, CDR1 is SGHRS and CDR2 is YFSETQ. Unmatched junction bases numbered 6, after V lost 1 base and J lost 3 bases.

Comment on this clone: This sample includes further DNA sequences coding for the same CDR3. This chain connects TRBV19 to TRBJ1-1, with D hard to call. The CDR3 has 13 residues. V gave up 1 base and J gave up 3 bases, with 6 bases separating them. Germline CDR1 reads LNHDA; CDR2 reads SQIVND (reference sequence). CDR3 loop: CASSIARDTEAFF. CDR3 in DNA: TGTGCCAGTAGTATAGCGCGGGACACTGAAGCTTTCTTT. Full variable domain (outside the CDR3, taken from reference TRBV19 and TRBJ1-1): DGGITQSPKYLFRKEGQNVTLSCEQNLNHDAMYWYRQDPGQGLRLIYYSQIVNDFQKGDIAEGYSVSREKKESFPLTVTSAQKNPTAFYLCASSIARDTEAFFGQGTRLTVV.

The rearrangement uses TRBV30 and TRBJ1-1; D may be TRBD1 (5 bases). The CDR3 has 14 residues. Trimming took 5 bases from V and 1 from J, leaving 14 bases between them. CDR1 and CDR2 (germline): GTSNPN, SVGIG (reference sequence). Here the CDR3 reads CAWGARGRNTEAFF. CDR3 nucleotide sequence: TGTGCCTGGGGGGCCCGTGGGAGGAACACTGAAGCTTTCTTT. Looking up the rest from reference TRBV30 and TRBJ1-1 gives the full variable domain: SQTIHQWPATLVQPVGSPLSLECTVEGTSNPNLYWYRQAAGRGLQLLFYSVGIGQISSEVPQNLSASRPQDRQFILSSKKLLLSDSGFYLCAWGARGRNTEAFFGQGTRLTVV.

The V call is TRBV5-6, the J call TRBJ2-5; 7 nucleotides match TRBD1. With V trimmed by 6 bases and J by 3 bases, 14 bases remained unmatched. The CDR3 is 16 amino acids. Per the germline V gene, CDR1 is SGHDT and CDR2 is YYEEEE. CDR3 bases: TGTGCCAGCACCGACAGGGTTGAGGATTGGAAAGAGACCCAGTACTTC. Residues: CASTDRVEDWKETQYF.